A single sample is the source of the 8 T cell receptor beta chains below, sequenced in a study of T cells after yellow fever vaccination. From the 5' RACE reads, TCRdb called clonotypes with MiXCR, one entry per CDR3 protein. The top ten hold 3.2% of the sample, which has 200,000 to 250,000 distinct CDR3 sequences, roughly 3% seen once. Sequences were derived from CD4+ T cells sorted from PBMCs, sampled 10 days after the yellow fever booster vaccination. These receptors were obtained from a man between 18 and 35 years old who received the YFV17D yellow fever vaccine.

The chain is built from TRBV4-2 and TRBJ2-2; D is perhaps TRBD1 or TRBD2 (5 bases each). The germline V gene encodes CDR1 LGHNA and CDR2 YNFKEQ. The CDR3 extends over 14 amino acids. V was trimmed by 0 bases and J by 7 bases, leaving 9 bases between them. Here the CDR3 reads CASSQESRGGELFF. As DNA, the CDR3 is TGTGCCAGCAGCCAAGAATCGAGGGGCGGGGAGCTGTTTTTT.

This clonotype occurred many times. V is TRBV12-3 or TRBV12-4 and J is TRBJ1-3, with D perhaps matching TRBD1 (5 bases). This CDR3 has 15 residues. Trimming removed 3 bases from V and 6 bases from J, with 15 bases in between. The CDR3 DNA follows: TGTGCCAGCAGTTTGGGGCCAGGGAGTTTAAACACCATATATTTT. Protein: CASSLGPGSLNTIYF.

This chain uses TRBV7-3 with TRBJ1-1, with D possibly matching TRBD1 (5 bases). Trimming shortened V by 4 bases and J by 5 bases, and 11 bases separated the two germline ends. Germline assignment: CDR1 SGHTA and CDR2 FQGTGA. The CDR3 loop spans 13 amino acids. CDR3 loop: CASSSSGGTEAFF. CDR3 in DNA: TGTGCCAGCAGCTCGTCCGGGGGGACTGAAGCTTTCTTT.

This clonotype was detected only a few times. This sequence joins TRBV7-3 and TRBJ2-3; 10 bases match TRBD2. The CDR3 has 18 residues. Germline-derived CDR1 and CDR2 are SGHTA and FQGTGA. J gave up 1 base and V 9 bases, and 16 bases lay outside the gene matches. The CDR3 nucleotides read TGTGCCAGGGCCCACCCCCGGTTAGCGGGGGGACGCACAGATACGCAGTATTTT. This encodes CARAHPRLAGGRTDTQYF.

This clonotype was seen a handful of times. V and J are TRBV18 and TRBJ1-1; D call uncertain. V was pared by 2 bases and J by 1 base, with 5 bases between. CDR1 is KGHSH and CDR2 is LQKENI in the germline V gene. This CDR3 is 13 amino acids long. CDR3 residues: CASSPSPNTEAFF. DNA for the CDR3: TGTGCCAGCTCACCATCACCGAACACTGAAGCTTTCTTT. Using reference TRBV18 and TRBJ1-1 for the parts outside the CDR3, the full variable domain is NAGVMQNPRHLVRRRGQEARLRCSPMKGHSHVYWYRQLPEEGLKFMVYLQKENIIDESGMPKERFSAEFPKEGPSILRIQQVVRGDSAAYFCASSPSPNTEAFFGQGTRLTVV.

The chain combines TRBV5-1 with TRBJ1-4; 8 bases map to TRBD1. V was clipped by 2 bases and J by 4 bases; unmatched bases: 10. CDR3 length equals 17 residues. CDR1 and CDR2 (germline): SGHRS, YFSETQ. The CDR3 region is CASSLIRQGAGNEKLFF. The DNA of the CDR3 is TGCGCCAGCAGCTTAATCCGTCAGGGGGCGGGTAATGAAAAACTGTTTTTT.

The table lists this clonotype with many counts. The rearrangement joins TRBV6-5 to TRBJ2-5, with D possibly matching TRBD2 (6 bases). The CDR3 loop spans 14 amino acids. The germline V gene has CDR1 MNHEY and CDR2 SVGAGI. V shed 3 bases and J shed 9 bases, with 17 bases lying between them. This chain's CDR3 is CASSYAGLDMAQYF. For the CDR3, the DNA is TGTGCCAGCAGTTATGCGGGACTCGATATGGCCCAGTACTTC.

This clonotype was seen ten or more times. CDR3 protein: CASSPGPTRTETQYF. The CDR3 DNA is TGTGCCAGCAGCCCCGGACCGACTAGGACGGAGACCCAGTACTTC. The chain uses TRBV6-2 or TRBV6-3 and TRBJ2-5; D perhaps matches TRBD2 (6 bases). Germline CDR1 is MNHEY and CDR2 is SVGEGT. The CDR3 length is 15 residues. Trimming removed 6 bases at V and 5 bases at J, with 19 bases between.